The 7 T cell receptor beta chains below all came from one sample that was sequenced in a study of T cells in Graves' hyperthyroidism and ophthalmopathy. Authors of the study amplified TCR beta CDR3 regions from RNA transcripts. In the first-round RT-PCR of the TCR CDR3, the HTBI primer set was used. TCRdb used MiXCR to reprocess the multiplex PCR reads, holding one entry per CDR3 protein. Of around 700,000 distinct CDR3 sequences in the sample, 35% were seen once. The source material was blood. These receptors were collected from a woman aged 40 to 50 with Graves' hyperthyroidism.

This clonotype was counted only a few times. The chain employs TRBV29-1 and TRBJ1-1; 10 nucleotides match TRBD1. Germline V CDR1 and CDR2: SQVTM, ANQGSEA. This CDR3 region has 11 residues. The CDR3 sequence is CSSDRGRDAFF. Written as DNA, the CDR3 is TGCAGTTCAGACAGGGGGCGCGACGCTTTCTTT.

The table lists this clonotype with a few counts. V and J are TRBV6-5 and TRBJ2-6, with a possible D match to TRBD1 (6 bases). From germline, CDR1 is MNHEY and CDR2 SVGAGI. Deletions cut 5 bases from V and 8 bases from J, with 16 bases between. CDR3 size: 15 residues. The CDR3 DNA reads TGTGCCAGCAGTGCGACTACAGGGTATCCCAACGTCCTGACTTTC. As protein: CASSATTGYPNVLTF.

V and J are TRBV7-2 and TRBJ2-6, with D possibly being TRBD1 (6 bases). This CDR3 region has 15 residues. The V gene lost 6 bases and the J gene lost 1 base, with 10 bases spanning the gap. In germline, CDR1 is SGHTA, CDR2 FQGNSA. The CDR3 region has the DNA TGTGCCAGCAGGCCCAGGGGATCTGGGGCCAACGTCCTGACTTTC. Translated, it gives CASRPRGSGANVLTF.

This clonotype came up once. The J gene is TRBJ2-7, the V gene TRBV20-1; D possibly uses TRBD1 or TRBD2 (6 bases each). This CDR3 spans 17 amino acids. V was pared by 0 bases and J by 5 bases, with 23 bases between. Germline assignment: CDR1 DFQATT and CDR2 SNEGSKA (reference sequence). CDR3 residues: CSAREPGGGTMTDEQYF. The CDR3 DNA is TGCAGTGCTAGAGAGCCCGGGGGTGGGACAATGACCGACGAGCAGTACTTC.

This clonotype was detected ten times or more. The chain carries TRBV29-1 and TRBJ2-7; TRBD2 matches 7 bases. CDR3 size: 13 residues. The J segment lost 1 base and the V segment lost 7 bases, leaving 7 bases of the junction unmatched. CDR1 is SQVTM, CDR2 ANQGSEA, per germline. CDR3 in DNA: TGCAGCGGGACTAGGGACGGTTCCTACGAGCAGTACTTC. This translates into CSGTRDGSYEQYF.

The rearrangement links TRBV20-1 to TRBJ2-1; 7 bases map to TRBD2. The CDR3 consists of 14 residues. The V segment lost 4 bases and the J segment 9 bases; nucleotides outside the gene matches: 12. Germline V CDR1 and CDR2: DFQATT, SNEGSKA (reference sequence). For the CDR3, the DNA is TGCAGTGCTATGGGGACTACGCTCCTCGGTGAGCAGTTCTTC. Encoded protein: CSAMGTTLLGEQFF.

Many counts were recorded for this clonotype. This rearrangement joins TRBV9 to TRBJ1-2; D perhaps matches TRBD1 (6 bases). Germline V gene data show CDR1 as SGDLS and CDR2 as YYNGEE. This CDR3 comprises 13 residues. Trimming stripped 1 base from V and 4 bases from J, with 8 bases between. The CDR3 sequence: CASSVTGLYGYTF. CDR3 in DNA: TGTGCCAGCAGCGTAACAGGGCTCTATGGCTACACCTTC.